These 12 T cell receptor beta chains originate from one sample sequenced in a study of cytomegalovirus exposure and HLA in healthy donors. It was with 60 Vbeta and 13 Jbeta primers that the PCR ran. Sequencing used immunoSEQ multiplex PCR; TCRdb keeps in-frame clones, though not all of them. The specimen's table records 130,000 or so clones. Sequenced input: PBMCs. The receptors were sampled from a woman under 30 in good health and CMV-seronegative.

The chain carries TRBV5-4 and TRBJ2-5; 12 bases map to TRBD2. This CDR3 is built from 15 residues. Trimming removed 0 bases from V and 4 bases from J; junction bases left unmatched: 1. The germline V gene encodes CDR1 SGHNT and CDR2 YYREEE (reference sequence). CDR3 region: CASSLGTSGVETQYF. CDR3 coding DNA: TGTGCCAGCAGCTTGGGGACTAGCGGGGTAGAGACCCAGTACTTC.

The chain has TRBV9 and TRBJ1-2, with D possibly TRBD1 on 5 matching bases. Germline assignment: CDR1 SGDLS and CDR2 YYNGEE. This CDR3 has 13 residues. The V end lost 4 bases, the J end lost 1 base, and 8 bases lay between the germline ends. The CDR3 sequence: CASSPDSNYGYTF. The CDR3 nucleotides read TGTGCCAGCAGCCCAGACAGTAACTATGGCTACACCTTC.

The gene calls are TRBV28 and TRBJ1-2; TRBD1 is a possible D gene (5 bases). Looked up from germline, CDR1 is MDHEN and CDR2 is SYDVKM. V was cut by 2 bases and J by 4 bases, with 8 bases left in between. The CDR3 loop spans 13 amino acids. The CDR3 DNA reads as TGTGCCAGCAGTTTAGGGCAGGGCTATGGCTACACCTTC. Translation gives CASSLGQGYGYTF.

CDR3 bases: TGTGCCAGCAGTTCCCGGACTCCGCGCACAGATACGCAGTATTTT. Translated, it gives CASSSRTPRTDTQYF. This sequence joins TRBV6-5 and TRBJ2-3, with D perhaps TRBD2 (5 bases). From germline, CDR1 is MNHEY and CDR2 SVGAGI. The CDR3 length is 15 residues. V gave up 4 bases and J gave up 1 base, with 12 bases separating them.

The chain carries TRBV5-1 and TRBJ2-7; 7 bases map to TRBD2. CDR1 SGHRS and CDR2 YFSETQ come from the germline V gene. Losses at the gene ends were 1 base for V and 0 bases for J; bases not matched to a gene: 1. There are 14 residues in the CDR3. The CDR3 spells CASSLSSGSYEQYF. The CDR3 nucleotides read TGCGCCAGCAGCTTGTCTAGCGGCTCCTACGAGCAGTACTTC.

This chain connects TRBV28 to TRBJ1-2; 7 bases align to TRBD1. This CDR3 is built from 15 residues. The germline gives CDR1 MDHEN, CDR2 SYDVKM. V shed 7 bases, J shed 6 bases, and the junction held 14 bases outside the gene matches. This chain's CDR3 is CASTLGRGRKDGYTF. Written as DNA, the CDR3 is TGTGCCAGCACCCTCGGCAGGGGGAGGAAGGATGGCTACACCTTC.

The rearrangement uses TRBV6-5 and TRBJ2-1; TRBD2 matches at 9 bases. The germline V gene has CDR1 MNHEY and CDR2 SVGAGI. The CDR3 is made up of 14 amino acids. V lost 10 bases to trimming and J lost 5 bases; unmatched junction nucleotides: 9. The CDR3: CAIRSSGDHNEQFF. The CDR3, as DNA: TGTGCCATCCGGTCTAGCGGGGACCACAATGAGCAGTTCTTC.

This chain joins TRBV7-2 and TRBJ2-2; 8 positions agree with TRBD2. The trim removed 7 bases at V and 6 bases at J, leaving 10 bases unmatched. This CDR3 contains 15 residues. Germline CDR1 reads SGHTA; CDR2 reads FQGNSA. The CDR3 loop is CASTPRGSGAGELFF. Here the CDR3 DNA reads TGTGCCAGCACCCCTCGGGGTAGCGGGGCCGGGGAGCTGTTTTTT.

The J gene is TRBJ2-1, the V gene TRBV7-2; TRBD2 matches at 8 bases. The germline V gene encodes CDR1 SGHTA and CDR2 FQGNSA. Losses at the gene ends were 0 bases for V and 4 bases for J; bases not matched to a gene: 11. The CDR3 consists of 18 residues. The CDR3, as DNA: TGTGCCAGCAGCTTAGCAGGACTAGCTACTTTAGGGTACAATGAGCAGTTCTTC. Protein product: CASSLAGLATLGYNEQFF.

The V and J genes are TRBV10-3 and TRBJ1-5; D gene uncertain. The CDR3 length is 14 residues. The V gene lost 2 bases and the J gene lost 9 bases, with 14 bases spanning the gap. From germline, CDR1 is ENHRY and CDR2 SYGVKD. Here the CDR3 reads CAISESRSSSPQHF. DNA of the CDR3: TGTGCCATCAGTGAGAGTAGGAGCTCATCGCCCCAGCATTTT.

V usage is TRBV5-6 and J usage is TRBJ2-7, with D possibly TRBD2 on 6 matching bases. V lost 4 bases and J lost 4, with 12 bases in between. Germline CDR1 SGHDT, CDR2 YYEEEE. The length of the CDR3 is 13 residues. The CDR3 DNA is TGTGCCAGCAGCCCTGCGGCGGGATACGAGCAGTACTTC. Encoded protein: CASSPAAGYEQYF. The full variable domain, in which reference TRBV5-6 and TRBJ2-7 provide the parts outside the CDR3, is DAGVTQSPTHLIKTRGQQVTLRCSPKSGHDTVSWYQQALGQGPQFIFQYYEEEERQRGNFPDRFSGHQFPNYSSELNVNALLLGDSALYLCASSPAAGYEQYFGPGTRLTVT.

The chain combines TRBV9 with TRBJ2-2; the match to TRBD2 covers 11 bases. The J segment lost 6 bases and the V segment lost 0 bases, leaving 7 bases of the junction unmatched. The CDR3 extends over 17 amino acids. The germline V gene encodes CDR1 SGDLS and CDR2 YYNGEE. The CDR3 protein is CASSVVVSSGRSGELFF. The CDR3 coding sequence is TGTGCCAGCAGCGTAGTCGTGTCTAGCGGGAGGTCCGGGGAGCTGTTTTTT.